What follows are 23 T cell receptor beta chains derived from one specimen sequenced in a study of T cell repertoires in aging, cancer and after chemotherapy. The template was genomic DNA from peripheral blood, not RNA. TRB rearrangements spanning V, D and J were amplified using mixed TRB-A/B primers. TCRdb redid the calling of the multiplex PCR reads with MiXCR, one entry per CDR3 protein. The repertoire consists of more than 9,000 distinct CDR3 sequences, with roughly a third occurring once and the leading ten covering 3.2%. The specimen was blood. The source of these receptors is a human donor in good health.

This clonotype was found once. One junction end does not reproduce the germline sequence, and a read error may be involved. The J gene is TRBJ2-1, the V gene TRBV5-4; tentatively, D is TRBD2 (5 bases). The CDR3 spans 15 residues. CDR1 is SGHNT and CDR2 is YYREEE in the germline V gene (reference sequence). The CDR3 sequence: CASSLAVSSNNEQFF. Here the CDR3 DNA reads TGTGCCAGCAGCTTAGCGGTGAGCTCCAACAATGAGCAGTTCTTC.

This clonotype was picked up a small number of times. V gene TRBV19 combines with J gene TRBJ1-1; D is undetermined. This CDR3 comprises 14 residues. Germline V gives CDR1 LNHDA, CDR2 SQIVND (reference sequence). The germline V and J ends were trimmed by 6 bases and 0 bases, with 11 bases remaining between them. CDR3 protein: CASRENSLNTEAFF. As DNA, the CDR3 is TGTGCCAGTAGAGAGAATAGCCTGAACACTGAAGCTTTCTTT. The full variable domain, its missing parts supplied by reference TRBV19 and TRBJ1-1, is DGGITQSPKYLFRKEGQNVTLSCEQNLNHDAMYWYRQDPGQGLRLIYYSQIVNDFQKGDIAEGYSVSREKKESFPLTVTSAQKNPTAFYLCASRENSLNTEAFFGQGTRLTVV.

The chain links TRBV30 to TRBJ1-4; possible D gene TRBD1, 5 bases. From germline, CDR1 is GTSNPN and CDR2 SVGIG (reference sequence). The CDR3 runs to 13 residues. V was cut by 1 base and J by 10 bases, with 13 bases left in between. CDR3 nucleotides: TGTGCCTGGAGTGCCCTGGGGCGGGGAAAACTGTTTTTT. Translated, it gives CAWSALGRGKLFF.

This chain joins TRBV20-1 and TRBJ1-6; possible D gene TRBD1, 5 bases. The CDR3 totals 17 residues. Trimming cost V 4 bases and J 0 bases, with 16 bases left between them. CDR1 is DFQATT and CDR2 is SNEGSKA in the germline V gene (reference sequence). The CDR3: CSANAPSGSSYNSPLHF. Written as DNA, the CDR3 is TGCAGTGCTAATGCTCCTTCAGGGAGCTCCTATAATTCACCCCTCCACTTT.

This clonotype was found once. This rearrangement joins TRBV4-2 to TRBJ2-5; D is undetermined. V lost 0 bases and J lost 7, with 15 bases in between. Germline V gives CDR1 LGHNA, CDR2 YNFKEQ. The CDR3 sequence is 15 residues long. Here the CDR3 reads CASSQDSAARATQYF. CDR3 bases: TGTGCCAGCAGCCAAGATTCGGCGGCGCGTGCGACCCAGTACTTC.

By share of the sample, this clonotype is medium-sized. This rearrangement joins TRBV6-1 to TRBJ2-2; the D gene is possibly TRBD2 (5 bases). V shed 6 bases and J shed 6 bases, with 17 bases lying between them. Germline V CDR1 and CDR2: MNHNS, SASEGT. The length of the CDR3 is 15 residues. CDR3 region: CASSEPDFRAGELFF. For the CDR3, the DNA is TGTGCCAGCAGCGAACCGGACTTCCGCGCCGGGGAGCTGTTTTTT.

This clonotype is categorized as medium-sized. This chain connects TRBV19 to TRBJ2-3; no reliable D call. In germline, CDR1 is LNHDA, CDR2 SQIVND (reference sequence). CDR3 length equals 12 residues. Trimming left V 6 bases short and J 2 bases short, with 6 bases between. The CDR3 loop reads CASSQYTDTQYF. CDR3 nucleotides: TGTGCCAGTAGCCAGTACACAGATACGCAGTATTTT. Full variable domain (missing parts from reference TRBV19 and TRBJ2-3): DGGITQSPKYLFRKEGQNVTLSCEQNLNHDAMYWYRQDPGQGLRLIYYSQIVNDFQKGDIAEGYSVSREKKESFPLTVTSAQKNPTAFYLCASSQYTDTQYFGPGTRLTVL.

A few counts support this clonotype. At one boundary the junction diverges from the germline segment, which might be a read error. The DNA for the CDR3 is TGTGCCAGCACTCAAGGACTAGCGGGAGGCTCCTACAATGAGCAGTTCTTT. The encoded protein is CASTQGLAGGSYNEQFF. This chain uses TRBV6-5 with TRBJ2-1; 14 bases match TRBD2. CDR1 MNHEY and CDR2 SVGAGI come from the germline V gene. The CDR3 is 17 residues long.

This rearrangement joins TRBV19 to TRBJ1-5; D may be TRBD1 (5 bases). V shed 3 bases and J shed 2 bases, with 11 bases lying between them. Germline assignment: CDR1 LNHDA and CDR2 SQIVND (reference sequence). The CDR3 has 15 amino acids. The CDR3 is CASSIRDEGNQPQHF. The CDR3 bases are TGTGCCAGTAGTATTCGGGACGAGGGCAATCAGCCCCAGCATTTT. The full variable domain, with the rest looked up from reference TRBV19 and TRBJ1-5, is DGGITQSPKYLFRKEGQNVTLSCEQNLNHDAMYWYRQDPGQGLRLIYYSQIVNDFQKGDIAEGYSVSREKKESFPLTVTSAQKNPTAFYLCASSIRDEGNQPQHFGDGTRLSIL.

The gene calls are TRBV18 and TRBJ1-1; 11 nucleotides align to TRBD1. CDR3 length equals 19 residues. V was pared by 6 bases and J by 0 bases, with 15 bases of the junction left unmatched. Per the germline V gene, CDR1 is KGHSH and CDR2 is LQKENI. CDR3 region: CASSPPGTGGNWMNTEAFF. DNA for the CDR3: TGTGCCAGCTCCCCGCCCGGGACAGGGGGGAATTGGATGAACACTGAAGCTTTCTTT.

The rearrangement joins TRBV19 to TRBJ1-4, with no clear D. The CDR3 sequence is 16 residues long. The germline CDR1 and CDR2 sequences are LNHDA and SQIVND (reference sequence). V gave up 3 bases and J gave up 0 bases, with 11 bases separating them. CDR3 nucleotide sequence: TGTGCCAGTAGTATTCTAACAGCTGCAACTAATGAAAAACTGTTTTTT. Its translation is CASSILTAATNEKLFF. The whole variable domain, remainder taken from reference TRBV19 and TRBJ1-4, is DGGITQSPKYLFRKEGQNVTLSCEQNLNHDAMYWYRQDPGQGLRLIYYSQIVNDFQKGDIAEGYSVSREKKESFPLTVTSAQKNPTAFYLCASSILTAATNEKLFFGSGTQLSVL.

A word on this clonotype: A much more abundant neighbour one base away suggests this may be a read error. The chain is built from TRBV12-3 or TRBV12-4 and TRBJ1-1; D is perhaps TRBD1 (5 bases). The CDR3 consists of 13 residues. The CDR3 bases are TGTGCCAGCAGTGGCGGGGGGAACACTAAAGCTTTCTTT. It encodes CASSGGGNTKAFF.

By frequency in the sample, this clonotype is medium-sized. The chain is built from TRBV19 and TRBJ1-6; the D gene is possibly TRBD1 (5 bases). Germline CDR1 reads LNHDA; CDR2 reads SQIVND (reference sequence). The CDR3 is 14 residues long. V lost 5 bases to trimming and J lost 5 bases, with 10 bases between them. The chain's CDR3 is CASSLDSNNSPLHF. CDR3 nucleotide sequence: TGTGCCAGTAGTCTCGACAGCAATAATTCACCCCTCCACTTT. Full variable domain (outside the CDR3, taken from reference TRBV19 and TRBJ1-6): DGGITQSPKYLFRKEGQNVTLSCEQNLNHDAMYWYRQDPGQGLRLIYYSQIVNDFQKGDIAEGYSVSREKKESFPLTVTSAQKNPTAFYLCASSLDSNNSPLHFGNGTRLTVT.

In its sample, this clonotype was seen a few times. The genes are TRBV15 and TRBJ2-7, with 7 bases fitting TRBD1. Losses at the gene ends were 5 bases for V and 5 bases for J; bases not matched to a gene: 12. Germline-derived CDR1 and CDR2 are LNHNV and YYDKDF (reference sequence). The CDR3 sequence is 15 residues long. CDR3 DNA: TGTGCCACCAGCCTACGAAGGGGGCGCCCGGACGAGCAGTACTTC. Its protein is CATSLRRGRPDEQYF.

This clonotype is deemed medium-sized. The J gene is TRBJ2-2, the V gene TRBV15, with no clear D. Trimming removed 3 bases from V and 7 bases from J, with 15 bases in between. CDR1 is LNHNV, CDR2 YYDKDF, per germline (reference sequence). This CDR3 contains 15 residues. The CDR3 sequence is CATSRSLDGFGELFF. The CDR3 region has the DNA TGTGCCACCAGCAGGTCCCTAGACGGGTTCGGGGAGCTGTTTTTT.

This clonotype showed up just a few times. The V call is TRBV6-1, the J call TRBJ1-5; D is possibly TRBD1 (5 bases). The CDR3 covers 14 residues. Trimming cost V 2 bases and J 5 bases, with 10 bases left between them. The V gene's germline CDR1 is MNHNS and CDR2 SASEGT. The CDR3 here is CASSELQGHQPQHF. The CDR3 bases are TGTGCCAGCAGTGAATTGCAGGGTCATCAGCCCCAGCATTTT.

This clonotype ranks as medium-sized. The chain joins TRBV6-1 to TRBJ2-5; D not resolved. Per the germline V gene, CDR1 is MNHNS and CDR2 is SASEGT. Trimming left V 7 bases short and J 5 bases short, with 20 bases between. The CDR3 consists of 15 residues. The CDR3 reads CASTFADSPGETQYF. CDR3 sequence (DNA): TGTGCCAGCACCTTCGCCGACTCGCCTGGGGAGACCCAGTACTTC.

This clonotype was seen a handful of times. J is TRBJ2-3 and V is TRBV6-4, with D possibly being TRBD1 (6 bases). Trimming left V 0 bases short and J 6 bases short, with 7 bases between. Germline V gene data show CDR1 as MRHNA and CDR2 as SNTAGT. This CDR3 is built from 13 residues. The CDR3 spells CASSDSRGDTQYF. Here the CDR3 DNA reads TGTGCCAGCAGTGACTCGAGGGGGGATACGCAGTATTTT.

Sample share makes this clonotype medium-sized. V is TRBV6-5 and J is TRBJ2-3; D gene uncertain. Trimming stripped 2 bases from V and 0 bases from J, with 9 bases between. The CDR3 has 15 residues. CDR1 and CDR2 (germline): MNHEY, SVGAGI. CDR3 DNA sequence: TGTGCCAGCAGTTACACGGCGAAAAGCACAGATACGCAGTATTTT. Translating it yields CASSYTAKSTDTQYF.

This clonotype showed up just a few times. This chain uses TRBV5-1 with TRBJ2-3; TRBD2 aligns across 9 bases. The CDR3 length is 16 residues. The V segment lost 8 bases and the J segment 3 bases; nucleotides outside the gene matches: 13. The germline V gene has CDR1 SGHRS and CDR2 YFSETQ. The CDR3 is CASALPLSGSTDTQYF. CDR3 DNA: TGCGCCAGTGCGCTTCCTCTTAGCGGGAGTACAGATACGCAGTATTTT.

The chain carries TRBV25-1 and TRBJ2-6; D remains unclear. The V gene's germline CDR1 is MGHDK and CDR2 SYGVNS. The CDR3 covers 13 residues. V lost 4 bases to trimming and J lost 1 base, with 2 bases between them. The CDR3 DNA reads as TGTGCCAGCAGTGCATCTGGGGCCAACGTCCTGACTTTC. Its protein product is CASSASGANVLTF. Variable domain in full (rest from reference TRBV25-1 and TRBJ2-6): EADIYQTPRYLVIGTGKKITLECSQTMGHDKMYWYQQDPGMELHLIHYSYGVNSTEKGDLSSESTVSRIRTEHFPLTLESARPSHTSQYLCASSASGANVLTFGAGSRLTVL.

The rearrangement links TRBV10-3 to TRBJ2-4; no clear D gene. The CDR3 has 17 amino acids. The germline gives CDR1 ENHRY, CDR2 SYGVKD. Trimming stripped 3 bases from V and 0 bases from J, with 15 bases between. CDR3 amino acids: CAISDQNVRLAKNIQYF. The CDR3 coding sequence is TGTGCCATCAGTGACCAGAACGTCCGACTAGCCAAAAACATTCAGTACTTC.

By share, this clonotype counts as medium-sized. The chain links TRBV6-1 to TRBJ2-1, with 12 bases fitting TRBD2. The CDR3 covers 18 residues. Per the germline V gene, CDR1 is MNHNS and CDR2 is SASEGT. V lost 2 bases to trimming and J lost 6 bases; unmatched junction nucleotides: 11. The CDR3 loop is CASSEFPSGRAVGNEQFF. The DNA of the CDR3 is TGTGCCAGCAGTGAATTCCCTAGCGGGAGGGCCGTCGGCAATGAGCAGTTCTTC.